This T cell receptor beta chain came from a study of cytomegalovirus exposure and HLA in healthy donors. Points from the study as a whole: V- and J-gene trimming in TCR beta was tied to a missense DCLRE1C variant by an analysis performed later.

The PCR contained 60 Vbeta and 13 Jbeta primers. The table came from immunoSEQ multiplex PCR; TCRdb's copy has only in-frame clones and leaves some out. The table includes about 130,000 clones, around 84% detected once. The germline V gene encodes CDR1 SGHRS and CDR2 YFSETQ. V trimming: 5 bases; J trimming: 1 base; junction bases outside the gene matches: 0. This CDR3 comprises 13 residues. This clone showed up just once. The target antigen is unknown. Source material: PBMCs. The sequence was obtained from a woman in her late teens or twenties in good health and CMV-seropositive. The chain recombines TRBV5-1 with TRBJ2-3, with 8 positions matching TRBD2. CDR3 sequence: CASRTSGTDTQYF. CDR3 DNA sequence: TGCGCCAGCAGGACTAGCGGCACAGATACGCAGTATTTT. The whole variable domain, remainder taken from reference TRBV5-1 and TRBJ2-3, is KAGVTQTPRYLIKTRGQQVTLSCSPISGHRSVSWYQQTPGQGLQFLFEYFSETQRNKGNFPGRFSGRQFSNSRSEMNVSTLELGDSALYLCASRTSGTDTQYFGPGTRLTVL.